This T cell receptor (beta chain) was identified during a study of tumor-infiltrating lymphocytes in primary liver carcinoma. On this clonotype: As yet, its antigen is unknown. The junction and the germline gene differ at one end; a read error may be behind it.

General observations from the study: No more than about 8-24% of top clones could be seen in all five tumor regions. Among the pair types, tumor region pairs showed more overlap than tumor-adjacent and tumor-blood pairs.

TCR beta cDNA was reverse-transcribed from about 500 ng of total RNA. The reaction used a constant-region primer and ProtoScript II reverse transcriptase. Each TCR beta library was derived from three nested multiplex PCR rounds that employed slightly modified ARM-PCR. TCRdb called the multiplex PCR reads again in MiXCR, with one record for every CDR3 protein. The table includes 20,000 to 25,000 distinct CDR3 sequences, about 79% detected once. The source material, 20-30 mg of unsorted bulk tissue, was used to co-extract RNA and DNA. The source of this sequence is a woman in her thirties with primary liver carcinoma and hepatitis B virus infection. Sequencing used liver tumor tissue from sampling region 1. Stated subset: tumor region T1, superior pole.

DNA for the CDR3: TGTGCTACCAGTTCCGGGACAGGGAGCACTGAAGGTTTCTTT. The encoded protein is CATSSGTGSTEGFF. This rearrangement joins TRBV24-1 to TRBJ1-1, with 9 bases aligning to TRBD1. Germline V gene data show CDR1 as KGHDR and CDR2 as SFDVKD. The CDR3 has 14 amino acids.